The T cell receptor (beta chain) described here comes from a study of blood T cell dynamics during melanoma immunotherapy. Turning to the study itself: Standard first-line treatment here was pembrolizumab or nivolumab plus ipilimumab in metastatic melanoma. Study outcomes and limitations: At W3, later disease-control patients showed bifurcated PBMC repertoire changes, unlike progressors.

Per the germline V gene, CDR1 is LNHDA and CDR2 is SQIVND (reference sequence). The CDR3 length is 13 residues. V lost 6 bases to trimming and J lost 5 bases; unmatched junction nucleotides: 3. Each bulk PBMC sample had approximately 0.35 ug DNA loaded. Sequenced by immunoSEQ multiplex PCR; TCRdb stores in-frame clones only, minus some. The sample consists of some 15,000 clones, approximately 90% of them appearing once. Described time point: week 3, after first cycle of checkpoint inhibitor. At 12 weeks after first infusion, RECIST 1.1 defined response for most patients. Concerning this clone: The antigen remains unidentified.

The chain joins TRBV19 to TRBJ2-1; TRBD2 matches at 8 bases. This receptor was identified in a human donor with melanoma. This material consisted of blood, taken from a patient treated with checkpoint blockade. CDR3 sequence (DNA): TGTGCCAGTAGGAAGCGGGAGAACAATGAGCAGTTCTTC. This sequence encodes CASRKRENNEQFF.